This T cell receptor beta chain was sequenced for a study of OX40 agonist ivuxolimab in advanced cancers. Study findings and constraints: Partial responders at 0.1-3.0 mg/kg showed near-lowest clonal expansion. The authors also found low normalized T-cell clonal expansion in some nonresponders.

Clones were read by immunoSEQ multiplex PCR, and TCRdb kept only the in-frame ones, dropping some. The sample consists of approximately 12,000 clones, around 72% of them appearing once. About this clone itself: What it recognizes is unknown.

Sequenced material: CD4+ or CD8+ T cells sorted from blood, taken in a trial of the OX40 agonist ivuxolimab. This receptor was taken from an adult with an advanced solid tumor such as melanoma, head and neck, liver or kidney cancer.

Here the CDR3 DNA reads TGTGCCAGCAGTTTCGAGGTATACGAGCAGTACTTC. It translates to CASSFEVYEQYF. The chain has TRBV6-1 and TRBJ2-7; unclear D gene. Germline CDR1 MNHNS, CDR2 SASEGT. Between the trimmed V and J ends, which lost 5 bases and 4 bases, there was a span of 9 bases. The CDR3 has 12 amino acids.